This T cell receptor (beta chain) is drawn from a study of regulatory T cells in long-lasting Graves disease (dated by TCRdb to the early 2020s). Turning to the overall study: Persistent Graves' disease was defined as persistently positive TSH receptor autoantibodies together with antithyroid drug treatment for over 5 years. Antithyroid drugs had been taken for approximately 9.5 years on average by persistent Graves' disease patients in the clinical cohort. Persistent Graves' disease patients were compared with newly diagnosed Graves' disease patients by peripheral blood TCR sequencing and RNA sequencing. The study was conducted in China and was registered as a clinical trial. A total of around 33 samples were covered by TCR sequencing, comprising roughly 13 persistent and 20 newly diagnosed Graves' disease patients.

In this sample, this clonotype turned up a few times. It has no known antigen specificity. One base away there is no much larger clone; base qualities are not given. The library was generated by multiplex PCR. Sequencing relied on an Illumina HiSeq 4000. CDR3 regions were amplified by Arm-PCR with iRepertoire HTBI primers to construct TCR beta libraries. Before sequencing, the PCR products underwent gel purification. The original methods were these. Gene usage analysis of CDR3 amino acid clonotypes used the approximately 62 TRBV and approximately 13 TRBJ segments found across samples. COPE and FqMerger were used to merge filtered high-quality paired reads into contigs. BLAST was used to align contigs to the IMGT TRBV, TRBD and TRBJ reference genes, and CDR3 was defined following IMGT. Clonotypes above 0.1% frequency were classified as highly expanded clones. Repertoire diversity was measured by Shannon entropy, and V-J evenness by the Gini coefficient. A clonotype found in more than one individual was treated as public. TCRdb reran the public reads through fastp at Q25 and MiXCR, keeping productive beta chains. When rows share a CDR3 protein, they turn into one entry using the most common DNA and genes. What appears here as the V and J calls and clone size reflects TCRdb's work, not the paper's. The sample contains hundreds of thousands of distinct CDR3 sequences, about 20% of them found a single time. Less than 35% of the sample rests with the top ten.

The time point label for this specimen denotes: persistent/refractory GD, antithyroid drugs over 5 years with positive TRAb. RNA was extracted from PBMCs in TRIzol for both TCR sequencing and RNA sequencing. The diagnosis of Graves' disease followed American Thyroid Association guidelines. Patients for the study were recruited at an endocrinology department in Xi'an, China. Each patient gave approximately 10 milliliters of peripheral blood, collected in an EDTA anticoagulant tube. Ficoll Paque Plus density gradient separation was used to isolate PBMCs, and no further T cell sorting was done. An Agilent 2100 Bioanalyzer and agarose gel were used to check RNA quality, while a NanoDrop 2000 measured RNA concentration. General findings and caveats noted by the study authors: The small sample size was acknowledged by the authors as a limitation that may reduce accuracy. More public clonotypes were shared among persistent patients (about 2,800) than among newly diagnosed patients (roughly 1,000). Persistent disease showed preferential use of TRBV28, TRBJ1-2 and TRBJ2-5, whereas newly diagnosed disease favored TRBV20-1 and TRBJ2-1. Sequencing and analysis were restricted to the TCR beta chain. Persistent Graves' disease patients showed lower TCR Shannon entropy and fewer highly expanded clones than newly diagnosed patients, suggesting clonal expansion. Because the primary lesion, thyroid tissue, could not be accessed, the study looked at peripheral blood alone.

The germline V gene (reference sequence) specifies GTSNPN as CDR1 and SVGIG as CDR2. Inclusive of the bounding cysteine and phenylalanine, the CDR3 is 16 residues long. Left in the record is the CDR3 DNA by itself, 48 bases read in frame from the first base. V is cut back by 0 bases and J by 4 bases, with 9 bases in the junction unmatched. Sequenced material: peripheral blood mononuclear cells (PBMCs), taken when the disease was refractory, from a patient treated with antithyroid drugs. Recombination connected TRBV30 to TRBJ1-5, with TRBD1 matching 7 junction bases. This sequence originates from a female donor with Graves disease. The sequence in DNA is TGTGCCTGGAGTGTAAGAGGGACAGAACGGAATCAGCCCCAGCATTTT. Its protein reads: CAWSVRGTERNQPQHF.